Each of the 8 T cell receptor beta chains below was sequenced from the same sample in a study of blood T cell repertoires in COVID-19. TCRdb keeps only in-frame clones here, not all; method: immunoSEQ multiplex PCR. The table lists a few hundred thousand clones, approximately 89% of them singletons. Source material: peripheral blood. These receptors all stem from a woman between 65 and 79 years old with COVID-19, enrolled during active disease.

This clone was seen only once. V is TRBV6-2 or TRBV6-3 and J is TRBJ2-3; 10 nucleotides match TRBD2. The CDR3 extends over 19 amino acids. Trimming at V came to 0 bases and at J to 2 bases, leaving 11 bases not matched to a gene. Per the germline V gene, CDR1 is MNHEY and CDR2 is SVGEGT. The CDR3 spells CASSYSRRAGGRPTDTQYF. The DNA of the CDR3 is TGTGCCAGCAGTTACTCCCGCCGAGCGGGAGGGCGTCCCACAGATACGCAGTATTTT.

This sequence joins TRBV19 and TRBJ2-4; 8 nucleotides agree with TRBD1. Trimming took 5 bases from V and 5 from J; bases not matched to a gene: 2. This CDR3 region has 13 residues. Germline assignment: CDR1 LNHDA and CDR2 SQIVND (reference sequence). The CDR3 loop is CASSPTGENIQYF. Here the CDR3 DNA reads TGTGCCAGTAGTCCGACAGGGGAAAACATTCAGTACTTC.

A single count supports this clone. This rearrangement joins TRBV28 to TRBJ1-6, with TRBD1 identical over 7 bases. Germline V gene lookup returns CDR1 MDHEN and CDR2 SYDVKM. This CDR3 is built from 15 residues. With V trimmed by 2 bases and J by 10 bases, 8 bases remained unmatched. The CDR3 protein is CASSLRYRGESPLHF. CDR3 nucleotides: TGTGCCAGCAGTTTAAGATACAGGGGAGAATCACCCCTCCACTTT.

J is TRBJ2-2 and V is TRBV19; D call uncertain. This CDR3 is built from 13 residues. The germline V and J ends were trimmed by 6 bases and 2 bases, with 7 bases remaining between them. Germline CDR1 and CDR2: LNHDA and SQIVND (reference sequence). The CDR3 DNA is TGTGCCAGTAGAAACTTAAACACCGGGGAGCTGTTTTTT. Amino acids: CASRNLNTGELFF.

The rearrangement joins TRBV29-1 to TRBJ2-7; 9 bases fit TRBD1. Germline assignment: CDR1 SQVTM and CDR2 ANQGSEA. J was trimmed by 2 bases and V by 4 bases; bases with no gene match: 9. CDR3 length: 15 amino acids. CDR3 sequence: CSVVGMGQGPYEQYF. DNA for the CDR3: TGCAGCGTTGTAGGGATGGGACAGGGCCCCTACGAGCAGTACTTC.

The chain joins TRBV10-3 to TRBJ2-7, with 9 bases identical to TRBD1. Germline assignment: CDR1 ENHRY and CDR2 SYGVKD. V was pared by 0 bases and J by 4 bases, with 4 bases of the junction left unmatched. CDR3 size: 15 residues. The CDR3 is CAISESTGGGYEQYF. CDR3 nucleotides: TGTGCCATCAGTGAGTCAACAGGGGGCGGTTACGAGCAGTACTTC.

The CDR3 nucleotides are TGCGCCAGCAGCTTGACAGGGGATTTAAATTCACCCCTCCACTTT. This encodes CASSLTGDLNSPLHF. The chain couples TRBV5-1 to TRBJ1-6, with 7 bases aligning to TRBD1. Germline V gene data show CDR1 as SGHRS and CDR2 as YFSETQ. The CDR3 is 15 amino acids. Unmatched junction bases numbered 5, after V lost 1 base and J lost 7 bases.

CDR3 amino acids: CASSYRGDTQYF. The CDR3 nucleotides read TGCGCCAGCAGCTATCGGGGGGATACGCAGTATTTT. The chain combines TRBV5-1 with TRBJ2-3, with D possibly matching TRBD2 (6 bases). Trimming stripped 3 bases from V and 6 bases from J, with 8 bases between. This CDR3 region has 12 residues. Germline values: CDR1 SGHRS, CDR2 YFSETQ.